The rows below give T cell receptor beta chains drawn from one sample of a study of response to subunit inactivated influenza vaccine. TCRdb redid the calling of the RT-PCR reads with MiXCR, one entry per CDR3 protein. The data contain about 500,000 distinct CDR3 sequences, 15% to 20% of them seen just once; the ten biggest clones take up less than 4%. Source: CD4+ T cells sorted from PBMCs, taken approximately 25 months after vaccination. The source is a man aged 50 to 75 who received an inactivated influenza vaccine. Each CDR3 is given with its conserved first and last residue. Each record gives: V gene, D gene, J gene, clone size, CDR3 protein, CDR3 DNA. A D gene is named only where the DNA matches it firmly. Only part of the rows carry a size: once, few, many, or a class if the clone is expanded.

v_gene: TRBV12-3/TRBV12-4; d_gene: TRBD2; j_gene: TRBJ2-1; abundance: few; CDR3aa: CASSFLGTSGGAVNEQFF; CDR3nt: TGTGCCAGCAGTTTTCTCGGGACTAGCGGGGGGGCGGTAAATGAGCAGTTCTTC
v_gene: TRBV12-3/TRBV12-4; d_gene: TRBD2; j_gene: TRBJ2-3; abundance: NA; CDR3aa: CASRSSGRGNTQYF; CDR3nt: TGTGCCAGCAGATCTAGCGGGAGGGGTAATACGCAGTATTTT
v_gene: TRBV4-2; d_gene: TRBD2; j_gene: TRBJ2-3; abundance: few; CDR3aa: CASSQESIIAGGLDTQYF; CDR3nt: TGTGCCAGCAGCCAAGAAAGTATAATAGCGGGGGGTCTAGATACGCAGTATTTT
v_gene: TRBV5-5; d_gene: TRBD2; j_gene: TRBJ2-5; abundance: NA; CDR3aa: CASSLEASGGQETQYF; CDR3nt: TGTGCCAGCAGCTTGGAAGCCAGCGGGGGGCAAGAGACCCAGTACTTC
v_gene: TRBV20-1; d_gene: NA; j_gene: TRBJ1-4; abundance: few; CDR3aa: CSARDQGFTNEKLFF; CDR3nt: TGCAGTGCTAGAGACCAGGGCTTCACTAATGAAAAACTGTTTTTT
v_gene: TRBV28; d_gene: NA; j_gene: TRBJ1-6; abundance: NA; CDR3aa: CASDRAGLYNSPLHF; CDR3nt: TGTGCCAGCGACCGAGCGGGGCTGTATAATTCACCCCTCCACTTT
v_gene: TRBV6-2/TRBV6-3; d_gene: TRBD2; j_gene: TRBJ2-3; abundance: few; CDR3aa: CASSPKTSGRATDTQYF; CDR3nt: TGTGCCAGCAGTCCCAAGACTAGCGGCCGGGCTACAGATACGCAGTATTTT
v_gene: TRBV5-1; d_gene: TRBD2; j_gene: TRBJ2-4; abundance: NA; CDR3aa: CASSYSGGASDIQYF; CDR3nt: TGCGCCAGCAGCTATAGCGGGGGGGCGTCAGACATTCAGTACTTC
v_gene: TRBV5-5; d_gene: NA; j_gene: TRBJ1-6; abundance: many; CDR3aa: CASGRQPDSPLHF; CDR3nt: TGTGCCAGCGGGCGCCAGCCCGATTCACCCCTCCACTTT
v_gene: TRBV24-1; d_gene: TRBD2; j_gene: TRBJ2-1; abundance: few; CDR3aa: CATSDFGLAGNNEQFF; CDR3nt: TGTGCCACCAGTGATTTTGGCCTAGCGGGCAACAATGAGCAGTTCTTC
v_gene: TRBV12-3/TRBV12-4; d_gene: NA; j_gene: TRBJ1-2; abundance: many; CDR3aa: CASSPARVGGGYTF; CDR3nt: TGTGCCAGCAGCCCGGCGAGGGTGGGTGGCGGCTACACCTTC
v_gene: TRBV7-2; d_gene: NA; j_gene: TRBJ1-1; abundance: NA; CDR3aa: CASRDFRGYTEAFF; CDR3nt: TGTGCCAGCAGGGACTTTAGGGGTTACACTGAAGCTTTCTTT
v_gene: TRBV5-1; d_gene: NA; j_gene: TRBJ2-5; abundance: NA; CDR3aa: CASKGYGGQTQYF; CDR3nt: TGCGCCAGCAAAGGGTATGGAGGTCAGACCCAGTACTTC
v_gene: TRBV6-6; d_gene: TRBD1; j_gene: TRBJ2-1; abundance: few; CDR3aa: CASSYYGQDWQFF; CDR3nt: TGTGCCAGCAGTTACTACGGACAGGACTGGCAGTTCTTC
v_gene: TRBV4-1; d_gene: NA; j_gene: TRBJ1-4; abundance: NA; CDR3aa: CASSQDRAGIEKLFF; CDR3nt: TGCGCCAGCAGCCAAGATCGGGCAGGGATTGAAAAACTGTTTTTT
v_gene: TRBV3-1; d_gene: NA; j_gene: TRBJ1-1; abundance: NA; CDR3aa: CASSHRGGLNTEAFF; CDR3nt: TGTGCCAGCAGCCACCGGGGAGGCCTGAACACTGAAGCTTTCTTT
v_gene: TRBV4-3; d_gene: NA; j_gene: TRBJ2-3; abundance: NA; CDR3aa: CASSQDLSRAARYTDTQYF; CDR3nt: TGCGCCAGCAGCCAAGATCTTAGTAGGGCGGCAAGATACACAGATACGCAGTATTTT
v_gene: TRBV7-8; d_gene: NA; j_gene: TRBJ2-5; abundance: NA; CDR3aa: CAFTLEETQYF; CDR3nt: TGTGCCTTCACCCTCGAAGAGACCCAGTACTTC
v_gene: TRBV28; d_gene: NA; j_gene: TRBJ2-3; abundance: NA; CDR3aa: CASSLTPSTDTQYF; CDR3nt: TGTGCCAGCAGTCTCACGCCTAGCACAGATACGCAGTATTTT
v_gene: TRBV12-3/TRBV12-4; d_gene: NA; j_gene: TRBJ1-1; abundance: few; CDR3aa: CASRLPTLGTEAFF; CDR3nt: TGTGCCAGCAGACTCCCGACCCTAGGAACTGAAGCTTTCTTT
v_gene: TRBV4-2; d_gene: TRBD1; j_gene: TRBJ1-3; abundance: NA; CDR3aa: CASSQDRRGGNTIYF; CDR3nt: TGTGCCAGCAGCCAAGATCGCAGGGGGGGGAACACCATATATTTT
v_gene: TRBV20-1; d_gene: NA; j_gene: TRBJ2-1; abundance: NA; CDR3aa: CSARGGGPYNEQFF; CDR3nt: TGCAGTGCTAGAGGGGGGGGCCCCTACAATGAGCAGTTCTTC
v_gene: TRBV5-6; d_gene: TRBD2; j_gene: TRBJ2-3; abundance: few; CDR3aa: CASSFPTSGRTDTQYF; CDR3nt: TGTGCCAGCAGCTTTCCTACTAGCGGGAGAACAGATACGCAGTATTTT
v_gene: TRBV10-3; d_gene: TRBD1; j_gene: TRBJ2-1; abundance: few; CDR3aa: CAISEGPGQGRYNEQFF; CDR3nt: TGTGCCATCAGTGAGGGACCGGGACAGGGACGCTACAATGAGCAGTTCTTC
v_gene: TRBV5-1; d_gene: TRBD2; j_gene: TRBJ2-3; abundance: many; CDR3aa: CASSGRAKDTQYF; CDR3nt: TGCGCCAGTAGCGGGAGGGCCAAAGATACGCAGTATTTT
v_gene: TRBV29-1; d_gene: TRBD1; j_gene: TRBJ2-5; abundance: many; CDR3aa: CSVEGGLGQGQETQYF; CDR3nt: TGCAGCGTTGAAGGGGGCCTAGGACAGGGACAAGAGACCCAGTACTTC
v_gene: TRBV29-1; d_gene: NA; j_gene: TRBJ2-5; abundance: NA; CDR3aa: CSVGHRPGETQYF; CDR3nt: TGCAGCGTTGGTCACAGGCCGGGTGAGACCCAGTACTTC
v_gene: TRBV6-2/TRBV6-3; d_gene: NA; j_gene: TRBJ2-5; abundance: few; CDR3aa: CASGRSLSQYF; CDR3nt: TGTGCCAGCGGACGAAGTTTGTCCCAGTACTTC
v_gene: TRBV12-3/TRBV12-4; d_gene: TRBD1; j_gene: TRBJ1-4; abundance: few; CDR3aa: CASSSRGGQGEKLFF; CDR3nt: TGTGCCAGCAGTTCTAGAGGGGGACAGGGAGAAAAACTGTTTTTT
v_gene: TRBV6-2/TRBV6-3; d_gene: NA; j_gene: TRBJ2-1; abundance: NA; CDR3aa: CASSYRHGRGDNEQFF; CDR3nt: TGTGCCAGCAGTTACCGACACGGAAGGGGAGACAATGAGCAGTTCTTC
v_gene: TRBV28; d_gene: TRBD2; j_gene: TRBJ2-5; abundance: NA; CDR3aa: CASRIAGGGETQYF; CDR3nt: TGTGCCAGCAGAATTGCGGGGGGGGGAGAGACCCAGTACTTC
v_gene: TRBV10-3; d_gene: TRBD1; j_gene: TRBJ2-1; abundance: NA; CDR3aa: CAISESRDRGFF; CDR3nt: TGTGCCATCAGTGAGTCGAGGGACAGGGGGTTCTTC
v_gene: TRBV20-1; d_gene: NA; j_gene: TRBJ1-1; abundance: once; CDR3aa: CSAPVMGAHTEAFF; CDR3nt: TGCAGTGCCCCGGTCATGGGGGCCCACACTGAAGCTTTCTTT
v_gene: TRBV3-1; d_gene: NA; j_gene: TRBJ1-2; abundance: NA; CDR3aa: CASSQIQGSSYTF; CDR3nt: TGTGCCAGCAGCCAAATCCAGGGGAGCAGCTACACCTTC
v_gene: TRBV11-2; d_gene: NA; j_gene: TRBJ2-7; abundance: NA; CDR3aa: CASRSPFRSAGKSYEQYF; CDR3nt: TGTGCCAGCAGAAGTCCTTTTCGCTCGGCAGGGAAGTCCTACGAGCAGTACTTC
v_gene: TRBV20-1; d_gene: TRBD2; j_gene: TRBJ2-3; abundance: many; CDR3aa: CSAGLAHTQYF; CDR3nt: TGCAGTGCAGGACTAGCGCATACGCAGTATTTT
v_gene: TRBV5-5; d_gene: NA; j_gene: TRBJ1-6; abundance: NA; CDR3aa: CASSPGGATYNSPLHF; CDR3nt: TGTGCCAGCAGCCCGGGTGGGGCAACCTATAATTCACCCCTCCACTTT
v_gene: TRBV10-3; d_gene: TRBD1; j_gene: TRBJ2-5; abundance: NA; CDR3aa: CAISETGGMQTQYF; CDR3nt: TGTGCCATCAGCGAGACAGGGGGCATGCAGACCCAGTACTTC
v_gene: TRBV12-3/TRBV12-4; d_gene: NA; j_gene: TRBJ1-5; abundance: NA; CDR3aa: CASKGEGNQPQHF; CDR3nt: TGTGCCAGCAAGGGGGAGGGCAATCAGCCCCAGCATTTT
v_gene: TRBV28; d_gene: NA; j_gene: TRBJ2-1; abundance: NA; CDR3aa: CASSRGRGTYNEQFF; CDR3nt: TGTGCCAGCAGTCGCGGCAGGGGAACTTACAATGAGCAGTTCTTC
v_gene: TRBV20-1; d_gene: NA; j_gene: TRBJ1-6; abundance: NA; CDR3aa: CGSHLRLTTSSYNSPLHF; CDR3nt: TGCGGATCCCACCTGCGGTTGACGACAAGCTCCTATAATTCACCCCTCCACTTT
v_gene: TRBV28; d_gene: NA; j_gene: TRBJ2-1; abundance: NA; CDR3aa: CASSPRRISYNEQFF; CDR3nt: TGTGCCAGCAGTCCCCGCCGCATTTCCTACAATGAGCAGTTCTTC
v_gene: TRBV20-1; d_gene: NA; j_gene: TRBJ2-7; abundance: few; CDR3aa: CSAMNPGRTREQYF; CDR3nt: TGCAGTGCAATGAACCCCGGGAGAACGAGAGAGCAGTACTTC
v_gene: TRBV7-8; d_gene: NA; j_gene: TRBJ2-5; abundance: few; CDR3aa: CASSKTGRETQYF; CDR3nt: TGTGCCAGCAGCAAAACCGGGCGGGAGACCCAGTACTTC
v_gene: TRBV11-2; d_gene: TRBD2; j_gene: TRBJ2-2; abundance: few; CDR3aa: CASSLLAGALLGGGELFF; CDR3nt: TGTGCCAGCAGCTTACTAGCGGGGGCCCTCCTGGGTGGCGGGGAGCTGTTTTTT